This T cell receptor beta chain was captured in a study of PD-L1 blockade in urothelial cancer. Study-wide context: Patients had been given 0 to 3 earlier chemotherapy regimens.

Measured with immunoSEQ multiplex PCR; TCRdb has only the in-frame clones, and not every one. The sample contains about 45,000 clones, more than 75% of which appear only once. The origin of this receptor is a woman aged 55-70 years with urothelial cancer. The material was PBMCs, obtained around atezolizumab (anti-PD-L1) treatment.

The CDR3 sequence is CASSSQGLGNTGELFF. In DNA, the CDR3 is TGTGCCAGCAGCTCCCAGGGTTTGGGGAACACCGGGGAGCTGTTTTTT. This sequence joins TRBV7-3 and TRBJ2-2, with TRBD1 as a possible D gene (5 bases). CDR1 is SGHTA, CDR2 FQGTGA, per germline. The CDR3 sequence is 16 residues long. The V and J ends lost 4 bases and 1 base respectively, with 13 bases between them.